Included here is one T cell receptor (beta chain) sequence, with context. The V gene end was trimmed by 2 bases and the J gene end by 4 bases; junction bases not matched to a gene: 3. This CDR3 spans 15 amino acids. CDR1 and CDR2 from the germline V gene are MNHEY and SVGAGI. MiXCR, applied by TCRdb to the 5' RACE reads, yields one record per CDR3 protein. This sample has roughly 70,000 distinct CDR3 sequences, with roughly 18% found just once. These data are taken from a study of early T cells in non-severe SARS-CoV-2 infection. The sequencing used whole blood, collected at baseline. The rearrangement links TRBV6-5 to TRBJ2-3; TRBD2 agrees at 10 bases. The source of this sequence is an adult who was a healthcare worker with PCR-confirmed SARS-CoV-2 infection or an uninfected control (not recorded which). For the CDR3, the DNA is TGTGCCAGCAGTTACAGCGGGAGGGGGTCAGATACGCAGTATTTT. Its translation: CASSYSGRGSDTQYF.